Listed below are T cell receptor beta chains from one sample, sequenced in a study of a mutant IDH1 vaccine in newly diagnosed glioma. No antigen has been identified for these receptors. This table comes from immunoSEQ multiplex PCR, and its TCRdb copy is limited to in-frame clones, with some not included. The sample lists roughly 38,000 clones, about 78% occurring once. Here the sequenced sample was PBMCs, taken from a glioma patient whose treatment included an IDH1 peptide vaccine. The source of these receptors is a woman aged 40 to 50 with glioma. Some clones in this sample may be carry-over from other donors' samples. The conserved cysteine and the conserved F or W are not part of the CDR3 here.

J	V	CDR3
TRBJ1-2	TRBV5-6	ASSLGTGILSYT
TRBJ1-5	TRBV5-4	ASSLAGNNQPQH
TRBJ2-3	TRBV4-2	ASSQEGSGGRADTQY
TRBJ1-3	TRBV7-9	ASSPSGNTIY
TRBJ2-3	TRBV7-9	ASSFSGSTDTQY
TRBJ1-2	TRBV9	ASSVIGGGNYGYT
TRBJ1-4	TRBV27	ASSPWGATNEKLF
TRBJ2-2	TRBV10-2	ASKLAGGPTGELF
TRBJ2-1	TRBV27	ASSDAYYNEQF
TRBJ2-6	TRBV7-9	ASSFSGAGANVLT
TRBJ2-4	TRBV18	ASSPGNIQY
TRBJ1-1	TRBV10-3	AISGQGSNTEAF
TRBJ2-7	TRBV2	ASSSGSLSYEQY
TRBJ2-4	TRBV4-1	ASSQGTGEAKNIQY
TRBJ1-2	TRBV25-1	AADREGHGYT
TRBJ1-2	TRBV5-5	ASSRLTLYGYT
TRBJ2-7	TRBV6-1	ASSTMAPYEQY
TRBJ1-1	TRBV29-1	SASRAGNTEAF
TRBJ2-5	TRBV6-5	ASRYEQETQY
TRBJ2-3	TRBV19	ASTLRMGADTQY